Detailed here is one TCR beta chain. This sample is part of a study of T-cell reconstitution after alpha-beta-depleted transplantation in children. CDR1 is SGHAT, CDR2 FQNNGV, per germline. The CDR3 length is 13 residues. Unmatched junction bases numbered 7, after V lost 8 bases and J lost 8 bases. Researchers prepared the TCRbeta library using unique molecular identifiers, the study reports. In TCRdb, the PCR reads were re-called with MiXCR into one record per CDR3 protein. The top ten hold 1.1% of the sample, which has some 640,000 distinct CDR3 sequences, over 15% seen once. The sample consisted of PBMCs from the stem cell graft donor, taken from the stem cell graft. This clonotype originated in a human donor who donated a stem cell graft to a child with acute myeloid leukemia. The V gene is TRBV11-2, the J gene TRBJ2-1; 9 nucleotides align to TRBD1. CDR3 in DNA: TGTGCCAGCTCCGGGACAGGGTGGGATGAGCAGTTCTTC. Encoded protein: CASSGTGWDEQFF.